What follows are 27 T cell receptor beta chains derived from one specimen sequenced in a study of PD-1 blockade in classical Hodgkin lymphoma. Assay: immunoSEQ multiplex PCR; the TCRdb copy retains only in-frame clones and omits some. The sample contains just under 100,000 clones, over 70% of which appear only once. With no exception, relapse followed autologous stem cell transplantation in all patients, and brentuximab vedotin exposure varied. The sample was peripheral blood mononuclear cells (PBMCs), taken at baseline. These receptors were obtained from a human donor with classical Hodgkin lymphoma.

This chain connects TRBV5-4 to TRBJ2-7; 7 bases are a match to TRBD2. CDR1 and CDR2 (germline): SGHNT, YYREEE (reference sequence). V lost 5 bases and J lost 2; bases outside the gene matches: 7. CDR3 length: 14 amino acids. CDR3 amino acids: CASRSAGVAYEQYF. For the CDR3, the DNA is TGTGCCAGCAGGTCGGCGGGGGTGGCCTACGAGCAGTACTTC.

The chain uses TRBV28 and TRBJ2-1; D not resolved. There are 11 residues in the CDR3. V was trimmed by 10 bases and J by 8 bases, leaving 12 bases between them. Germline values: CDR1 MDHEN, CDR2 SYDVKM. CDR3 sequence: CATTGVYEQFF. Written as DNA, the CDR3 is TGTGCCACCACCGGTGTGTATGAGCAGTTCTTC.

The sample holds one count of this clone. V usage is TRBV15 and J usage is TRBJ2-5, with 8 bases lining up with TRBD1. The junction had 8 bases not matched to a gene; V was cut back by 3 bases and J by 2 bases. The V gene's germline CDR1 is LNHNV and CDR2 YYDKDF (reference sequence). The CDR3 spans 16 residues. Here the CDR3 DNA reads TGTGCCACCAGCAGGGGGGGACAGGTCCTTCAAGAGACCCAGTACTTC. Translated, it gives CATSRGGQVLQETQYF.

CDR3 in DNA: TGTGCCAGCAACCCCTCAGGTTTCAATGAAAAACTGTTTTTT. It codes for CASNPSGFNEKLFF. This chain joins TRBV11-2 and TRBJ1-4; D is ambiguous. The germline gives CDR1 SGHAT, CDR2 FQNNGV. There are 14 residues in the CDR3. V was shortened by 7 bases and J by 5 bases, with 14 bases between the two germline ends.

This chain uses TRBV5-6 with TRBJ2-5; D ambiguous. CDR3 length: 12 residues. The germline V gene has CDR1 SGHDT and CDR2 YYEEEE. Deletions cut 0 bases from V and 5 bases from J, with 5 bases between. The CDR3 spells CASSLVGETQYF. The CDR3 DNA reads as TGTGCCAGCAGCTTGGTCGGGGAGACCCAGTACTTC.

This rearrangement joins TRBV7-7 to TRBJ2-5, with a tentative D call TRBD1 (6 bases). V dropped 5 bases and J dropped 4 bases, with 11 bases sitting between them. CDR1 SSHAT and CDR2 FNYEAQ come from the germline V gene (reference sequence). The CDR3 length is 13 residues. The CDR3 here is CASSMRGGETQYF. CDR3 sequence (DNA): TGTGCCAGCAGCATGCGAGGGGGAGAGACCCAGTACTTC.

This clone showed up just a few times. The rearrangement links TRBV13 to TRBJ2-1; the match to TRBD2 covers 9 bases. CDR1 PRHDT and CDR2 FYEKMQ come from the germline V gene (reference sequence). Trimming took 3 bases from V and 2 from J; bases not matched to a gene: 5. This CDR3 region has 16 residues. The CDR3 DNA reads TGTGCCAGCAGCTTCAGCCTAGCGGGAACCTACAATGAGCAGTTCTTC. It encodes CASSFSLAGTYNEQFF.

This sequence joins TRBV7-3 and TRBJ2-4; 7 bases match TRBD2. The germline V gene has CDR1 SGHTA and CDR2 FQGTGA. The CDR3 length is 17 residues. V dropped 1 base and J dropped 3; count of bases not matched to a gene: 9. The CDR3 DNA is TGTGCCAGCAGCTTAAGGTTGGGCGGGGGAGGCAAAAACATTCAGTACTTC. It specifies CASSLRLGGGGKNIQYF. Full variable domain (outside the CDR3, taken from reference TRBV7-3 and TRBJ2-4): GAGVSQTPSNKVTEKGKYVELRCDPISGHTALYWYRQSLGQGPEFLIYFQGTGAADDSGLPNDRFFAVRPEGSVSTLKIQRTERGDSAVYLCASSLRLGGGGKNIQYFGAGTRLSVL.

The V gene is TRBV19, the J gene TRBJ1-1, with unresolved D. Germline CDR1 LNHDA, CDR2 SQIVND (reference sequence). There are 12 residues in the CDR3. Deletions cut 8 bases from V and 5 bases from J, with 12 bases between. CDR3 loop: CASSPGKTEAFF. The CDR3 bases are TGTGCCAGTTCTCCCGGGAAAACTGAAGCTTTCTTT.

The genes are TRBV19 and TRBJ1-2, with D unclear. The germline CDR1 and CDR2 sequences are LNHDA and SQIVND (reference sequence). The CDR3 spans 12 residues. Trimming stripped 6 bases from V and 7 bases from J, with 12 bases between. CDR3 coding DNA: TGTGCCAGTAGGACATCCTCGGGTGGCTACACCTTC. As protein: CASRTSSGGYTF.

This clone was seen only once. The chain links TRBV6-1 to TRBJ2-1; D uncertain. Germline CDR1 is MNHNS and CDR2 is SASEGT. Trimming pared 8 bases from V and 1 base from J, leaving 9 bases between. The CDR3 runs 13 residues. The CDR3 coding sequence is TGTGCCAGCGACGCCTCGTCCTACAATGAGCAGTTCTTC. Translated: CASDASSYNEQFF.

V gene TRBV15 combines with J gene TRBJ2-7; 9 bases map to TRBD1. The junction had 9 bases not matched to a gene; V was cut back by 5 bases and J by 7 bases. The germline CDR1 and CDR2 sequences are LNHNV and YYDKDF (reference sequence). The CDR3 runs 14 residues. CDR3 protein: CATSSGQGPEEQYF. DNA for the CDR3: TGTGCCACCAGCTCGGGACAGGGTCCGGAAGAGCAGTACTTC. The whole variable domain, filled in from reference TRBV15 and TRBJ2-7, reads DAMVIQNPRYQVTQFGKPVTLSCSQTLNHNVMYWYQQKSSQAPKLLFHYYDKDFNNEADTPDNFQSRRPNTSFCFLDIRSPGLGDTAMYLCATSSGQGPEEQYFGPGTRLTVT.

This chain connects TRBV5-4 to TRBJ2-7, with 10 bases fitting TRBD1. V trimming: 2 bases; J trimming: 2 bases; junction bases outside the gene matches: 4. CDR3 length equals 15 residues. The V gene's germline CDR1 is SGHNT and CDR2 YYREEE (reference sequence). CDR3 coding DNA: TGTGCCAGCAGCTTACCGGGACAGGGGACCTACGAGCAGTACTTC. It codes for CASSLPGQGTYEQYF.

This chain joins TRBV11-2 and TRBJ2-2; D ambiguous. The CDR3 is 13 residues long. V was cut by 5 bases and J by 7 bases, with 11 bases left in between. The germline gives CDR1 SGHAT, CDR2 FQNNGV. This CDR3 reads CASSPAGVGELFF. DNA for the CDR3: TGTGCCAGCAGCCCGGCTGGGGTCGGGGAGCTGTTTTTT.

This clone was counted a single time. The chain has TRBV29-1 and TRBJ2-1, with TRBD2 matching over 12 bases. The V segment lost 7 bases and the J segment 4 bases; nucleotides outside the gene matches: 2. The CDR3 runs 13 residues. CDR1 SQVTM and CDR2 ANQGSEA come from the germline V gene. The CDR3 region is CSATSGSYNEQFF. In DNA form, the CDR3 reads TGCAGCGCGACTAGCGGGAGTTACAATGAGCAGTTCTTC.

This clone was seen only a few times. The chain recombines TRBV5-1 with TRBJ2-2, with TRBD2 matching 13 bases. Looked up from germline, CDR1 is SGHRS and CDR2 is YFSETQ. The CDR3 has 16 amino acids. V lost 9 bases and J lost 4; bases outside the gene matches: 9. CDR3 nucleotide sequence: TGCGCCACCCGTGGACTAGCGGGAGTTGGCACCGGGGAGCTGTTTTTT. It yields the protein CATRGLAGVGTGELFF.

The V call is TRBV28, the J call TRBJ1-1; D uncertain. Germline CDR1 is MDHEN and CDR2 is SYDVKM. The CDR3 spans 12 residues. Trimming left V 3 bases short and J 2 bases short, with 4 bases between. The CDR3, as DNA: TGTGCCAGCAGTTTGATAAACACTGAAGCTTTCTTT. Residues: CASSLINTEAFF.

The rearrangement joins TRBV6-1 to TRBJ1-1; D not resolved. The ends were cut back, 6 bases at V and 7 bases at J, with 21 bases in the middle. Germline V lookup: CDR1 MNHNS, CDR2 SASEGT. The CDR3 length is 15 residues. CDR3 in DNA: TGTGCCAGCAGGCAAACCGCGACACCCACCCTTGAAGCTTTCTTT. This gives the protein CASRQTATPTLEAFF.

The chain carries TRBV6-5 and TRBJ1-1; D not certain. This CDR3 comprises 13 residues. The germline CDR1 and CDR2 sequences are MNHEY and SVGAGI. The germline V and J ends were trimmed by 0 bases and 6 bases, with 8 bases remaining between them. The CDR3 region is CASSYSGGPEAFF. CDR3 DNA: TGTGCCAGCAGTTACTCAGGAGGACCTGAAGCTTTCTTT.

This chain connects TRBV28 to TRBJ2-3; 7 bases are shared with TRBD2. Germline CDR1 MDHEN, CDR2 SYDVKM. This CDR3 comprises 14 residues. Losses at the gene ends were 5 bases for V and 10 bases for J; bases not matched to a gene: 12. DNA for the CDR3: TGTGCCAGCAGTACGGGGGAGGGGCTGCCCCCGCAGTATTTT. Protein: CASSTGEGLPPQYF.

This clone showed up just once. The chain uses TRBV7-8 and TRBJ1-5; possible D gene TRBD1, 5 bases. CDR1 and CDR2 (germline): SGHVS, FQNEAQ. This CDR3 comprises 15 residues. Trimming left V 4 bases short and J 1 base short, with 11 bases between. The CDR3 DNA reads as TGTGCCAGCAGCTCGCCGGCAGGGAGCAATCAGCCCCAGCATTTT. Protein sequence: CASSSPAGSNQPQHF.

In DNA form, the CDR3 reads TGTGCCAGTAGTACCTCCTTTTACTATGGCTACACCTTC. This encodes CASSTSFYYGYTF. This sequence joins TRBV19 and TRBJ1-2; the D is unclear. The germline V gene encodes CDR1 LNHDA and CDR2 SQIVND (reference sequence). Trimming shortened V by 4 bases and J by 3 bases, and 9 bases separated the two germline ends. The CDR3 is 13 residues long.

The genes are TRBV5-1 and TRBJ1-1; weak D call: TRBD1 (5 bases). Trimming left V 4 bases short and J 6 bases short, with 16 bases between. Germline lookup yields CDR1 SGHRS and CDR2 YFSETQ. This CDR3 is 14 amino acids long. The CDR3, as DNA: TGCGCCAGCAGCACCCTCGGGGCGGGGGCTGAAGCTTTCTTT. Amino acid sequence: CASSTLGAGAEAFF. The whole variable domain, filled in from reference TRBV5-1 and TRBJ1-1, reads KAGVTQTPRYLIKTRGQQVTLSCSPISGHRSVSWYQQTPGQGLQFLFEYFSETQRNKGNFPGRFSGRQFSNSRSEMNVSTLELGDSALYLCASSTLGAGAEAFFGQGTRLTVV.

V usage is TRBV29-1 and J usage is TRBJ1-5; D call uncertain. The CDR3 covers 11 residues. Trimming removed 4 bases from V and 6 bases from J, with 7 bases in between. The germline V gene has CDR1 SQVTM and CDR2 ANQGSEA. The CDR3 here is CSVGEGQPQHF. CDR3 in DNA: TGCAGCGTTGGAGAGGGTCAGCCCCAGCATTTT. The full variable domain, its missing parts supplied by reference TRBV29-1 and TRBJ1-5, is SAVISQKPSRDICQRGTSLTIQCQVDSQVTMMFWYRQQPGQSLTLIATANQGSEATYESGFVIDKFPISRPNLTFSTLTVSNMSPEDSSIYLCSVGEGQPQHFGDGTRLSIL.

The chain employs TRBV5-4 and TRBJ1-1; no reliable D call. V lost 0 bases and J 5 bases, leaving 11 bases between the germline ends. Germline lookup yields CDR1 SGHNT and CDR2 YYREEE (reference sequence). The CDR3 extends over 14 amino acids. The CDR3 is CASSLAVAGTEAFF. The CDR3, as DNA: TGTGCCAGCAGCTTGGCCGTGGCAGGTACTGAAGCTTTCTTT.

J is TRBJ2-5 and V is TRBV19; D call uncertain. Trimming took 6 bases from V and 1 from J, leaving 15 bases between them. The CDR3 length is 15 residues. CDR1 LNHDA and CDR2 SQIVND come from the germline V gene (reference sequence). CDR3: CASSVSSFRQETQYF. The CDR3 DNA reads TGTGCCAGTAGCGTTAGTAGTTTCCGCCAAGAGACCCAGTACTTC.

The rearrangement uses TRBV6-7 and TRBJ2-5; D is unclear. TRBV6-7 is marked as an open reading frame, function uncertain. CDR3 length equals 13 residues. V lost 10 bases and J 3 bases, leaving 15 bases between the germline ends. The CDR3 DNA reads TGTGCCACACCCCCAGCCCCAAAAGAGACCCAGTACTTC. This codes for CATPPAPKETQYF.